Presented here are 21 T cell receptor beta chains from one specimen sequenced in a study of T-cell memory formation after mild COVID-19. MiXCR, run by TCRdb on the 5' RACE reads, gives a single entry per CDR3 protein. The sample lists around 140,000 distinct CDR3 sequences, about 6% occurring once. Sequencing input: PBMCs or a T cell subset sorted from them (not recorded which). The receptors shown here come from an adult woman who had mild COVID-19 (a few samples of this study predate the infection). Cell type and time point are not known.

This chain links TRBV5-6 with TRBJ1-1; D gene ambiguous. CDR1 is SGHDT and CDR2 is YYEEEE in the germline V gene. Trimming removed 2 bases at V and 0 bases at J, with 8 bases between. CDR3 length: 14 residues. The DNA of the CDR3 is TGTGCCAGCAGCTTATCAAGCATGAACACTGAAGCTTTCTTT. The encoded protein is CASSLSSMNTEAFF.

This clonotype came up a few times. The genes are TRBV7-3 and TRBJ2-2; 12 bases line up with TRBD2. The CDR3 covers 18 residues. In germline, CDR1 is SGHTA, CDR2 FQGTGA. The ends lost 1 base at V and 0 bases at J; junction bases unmatched: 3. This CDR3 is CASSLRLAGASNTGELFF. CDR3 DNA sequence: TGTGCCAGCAGCTTAAGACTAGCGGGGGCTTCGAACACCGGGGAGCTGTTTTTT. The complete variable domain, with remaining parts taken from reference TRBV7-3 and TRBJ2-2, reads GAGVSQTPSNKVTEKGKYVELRCDPISGHTALYWYRQSLGQGPEFLIYFQGTGAADDSGLPNDRFFAVRPEGSVSTLKIQRTERGDSAVYLCASSLRLAGASNTGELFFGEGSRLTVL.

This clonotype showed up just a few times. V usage is TRBV29-1 and J usage is TRBJ1-2; the match to TRBD1 covers 9 bases. This CDR3 spans 13 amino acids. Germline CDR1 and CDR2: SQVTM and ANQGSEA. The trim removed 4 bases at V and 3 bases at J, leaving 3 bases unmatched. The CDR3 loop reads CSVGQGGDYGYTF. CDR3 coding DNA: TGCAGCGTTGGACAGGGGGGGGACTATGGCTACACCTTC.

This clonotype has at least ten counts. The chain has TRBV20-1 and TRBJ2-3; 9 bases are shared with TRBD2. Germline V CDR1 and CDR2: DFQATT, SNEGSKA (reference sequence). The CDR3 covers 16 residues. V shed 6 bases and J 3 bases; nucleotides not matched to a gene: 13. CDR3 in DNA: TGCAGTGCCCTTCTGAGGAGCGGGAGGTCGACAGATACGCAGTATTTT. Translation: CSALLRSGRSTDTQYF.

The table lists this clonotype with many counts. The J gene is TRBJ2-7, the V gene TRBV4-1; D assignment may be TRBD1 or TRBD2 (5 bases each). Germline CDR1 is MGHRA and CDR2 is YSYEKL. V gave up 8 bases and J gave up 2 bases, with 16 bases separating them. There are 14 residues in the CDR3. The CDR3, as DNA: TGCGCCAGCCGACGGGGCGCGGAGGCCTACGAGCAGTACTTC. Translating it yields CASRRGAEAYEQYF.

This rearrangement joins TRBV12-3 or TRBV12-4 to TRBJ1-5, with D uncertain. With 5 bases removed from V and 4 bases from J, the gap between germline ends came to 15 bases. This CDR3 region has 15 residues. The CDR3 sequence is CASSTGHLLNQPQHF. CDR3 nucleotide sequence: TGTGCCAGCAGTACGGGCCACCTACTAAATCAGCCCCAGCATTTT.

The sample holds many counts of this clonotype. This chain joins TRBV12-3 or TRBV12-4 and TRBJ2-7, with 8 bases identical to TRBD2. The CDR3 extends over 14 amino acids. The V segment lost 3 bases and the J segment 2 bases; nucleotides outside the gene matches: 3. The CDR3 protein is CASSLERGTYEQYF. In nucleotides, the CDR3 is TGTGCCAGCAGTTTGGAGCGGGGGACCTACGAGCAGTACTTC.

There are a few counts of this clonotype. The chain combines TRBV7-2 with TRBJ2-5; 8 bases agree with TRBD2. The ends lost 5 bases at V and 4 bases at J; junction bases unmatched: 6. CDR1 SGHTA and CDR2 FQGNSA come from the germline V gene. The CDR3 length is 14 residues. As DNA, the CDR3 is TGTGCCAGCAGCAGAACCCTAGCGGGAGAGACCCAGTACTTC. Translating it yields CASSRTLAGETQYF.

This clonotype has just a few counts. This chain links TRBV7-9 with TRBJ2-1; TRBD2 matches at 11 bases. The CDR3 is made up of 15 amino acids. Germline V gene lookup returns CDR1 SEHNR and CDR2 FQNEAQ (reference sequence). V lost 5 bases, J lost 6 bases, and 6 bases stayed unmatched. The CDR3 reads CASSQYSGGVNEQFF. The DNA of the CDR3 is TGTGCCAGCAGCCAGTATAGCGGGGGGGTCAATGAGCAGTTCTTC. The full variable domain, rest sourced from reference TRBV7-9 and TRBJ2-1, is DTGVSQNPRHKITKRGQNVTFRCDPISEHNRLYWYRQTLGQGPEFLTYFQNEAQLEKSRLLSDRFSAERPKGSFSTLEIQRTEQGDSAMYLCASSQYSGGVNEQFFGPGTRLTVL.

The chain carries TRBV25-1 and TRBJ1-3; the D is unclear. Trimming cost V 2 bases and J 0 bases, with 11 bases left between them. The germline V gene encodes CDR1 MGHDK and CDR2 SYGVNS. CDR3 size: 16 residues. The CDR3 reads CASSERIGNSGNTIYF. CDR3 DNA: TGTGCCAGCAGTGAACGAATCGGGAACTCTGGAAACACCATATATTTT. Supplemented by reference TRBV25-1 and TRBJ1-3, the full variable domain reads EADIYQTPRYLVIGTGKKITLECSQTMGHDKMYWYQQDPGMELHLIHYSYGVNSTEKGDLSSESTVSRIRTEHFPLTLESARPSHTSQYLCASSERIGNSGNTIYFGEGSWLTVV.

There are many counts of this clonotype. The rearrangement uses TRBV5-1 and TRBJ2-3; unclear D gene. The germline CDR1 and CDR2 sequences are SGHRS and YFSETQ. Trimming removed 3 bases at V and 6 bases at J, with 11 bases between. This CDR3 comprises 13 residues. CDR3 in amino acids: CASSYMLEDTQYF. The DNA for the CDR3 is TGCGCCAGCAGCTATATGCTAGAGGATACGCAGTATTTT.

J is TRBJ1-2 and V is TRBV20-1, with D perhaps matching TRBD1 (5 bases). The CDR3 sequence is 16 residues long. V lost 1 base and J 1 base, leaving 16 bases between the germline ends. CDR1 is DFQATT, CDR2 SNEGSKA, per germline (reference sequence). CDR3 sequence: CSARVLGTLNNYGYTF. Here the CDR3 DNA reads TGCAGTGCTAGAGTTTTGGGGACTCTTAATAACTATGGCTACACCTTC.

The table lists this clonotype with many counts. The chain combines TRBV7-3 with TRBJ2-7, with D tentatively TRBD1 (6 bases). The V end lost 10 bases, the J end lost 3 bases, and 16 bases lay between the germline ends. This CDR3 has 13 residues. In germline, CDR1 is SGHTA, CDR2 FQGTGA. CDR3 in DNA: TGTGCCATCCCTATGGACAGCATCTACGAGCAGTACTTC. The encoded protein is CAIPMDSIYEQYF.

This clonotype has ten or more counts. This chain uses TRBV7-3 with TRBJ1-1; 7 nucleotides agree with TRBD1. Germline CDR1 SGHTA, CDR2 FQGTGA. V trimming: 5 bases; J trimming: 0 bases; junction bases outside the gene matches: 6. CDR3 length: 15 residues. The CDR3, as DNA: TGTGCCAGCAGCCTTTCGGGACAGCTGAACACTGAAGCTTTCTTT. It specifies CASSLSGQLNTEAFF. The full variable domain, completed using reference TRBV7-3 and TRBJ1-1, is GAGVSQTPSNKVTEKGKYVELRCDPISGHTALYWYRQSLGQGPEFLIYFQGTGAADDSGLPNDRFFAVRPEGSVSTLKIQRTERGDSAVYLCASSLSGQLNTEAFFGQGTRLTVV.

This clonotype has at least ten counts. V gene TRBV4-2 combines with J gene TRBJ2-1; weak D call: TRBD1 (6 bases). The CDR3 sequence is 15 residues long. Trimming took 0 bases from V and 3 from J, leaving 9 bases between them. Germline V lookup: CDR1 LGHNA, CDR2 YNFKEQ. The CDR3 here is CASSQDPTGYNEQFF. CDR3 nucleotides: TGTGCCAGCAGCCAAGATCCGACAGGCTACAATGAGCAGTTCTTC.

This clonotype has more than one count but fewer than ten. This chain joins TRBV29-1 and TRBJ2-3; D is uncertain. The CDR3 is made up of 11 amino acids. Germline CDR1 reads SQVTM; CDR2 reads ANQGSEA. Trimming took off 4 bases at V and 7 bases at J, with 9 bases between the two ends. CDR3 region: CSVGPTNTQYF. For the CDR3, the DNA is TGCAGCGTTGGACCAACAAATACGCAGTATTTT.

This clonotype was counted at least ten times. The chain combines TRBV4-1 with TRBJ2-7; tentative D call: TRBD1 (5 bases). CDR3 length: 19 amino acids. V was pared by 2 bases and J by 3 bases, with 26 bases between. Germline V gene sequence: CDR1 MGHRA, CDR2 YSYEKL. For the CDR3, the DNA is TGCGCCAGCAGCCAATTACCCTTACAGGTTCCCGTTGTTGTCTACGAGCAGTACTTC. Amino acid sequence: CASSQLPLQVPVVVYEQYF.

This clonotype came up a few times. V and J are TRBV5-4 and TRBJ1-2; D remains ambiguous. CDR3 length equals 13 residues. V shed 3 bases and J shed 6 bases, with 12 bases lying between them. Germline CDR1 and CDR2: SGHNT and YYREEE (reference sequence). In nucleotides, the CDR3 is TGTGCCAGCAGCTCAAGAAGAATAGATGGCTACACCTTC. Residues: CASSSRRIDGYTF.

The chain carries TRBV9 and TRBJ2-1, with 7 nucleotides matching TRBD2. This CDR3 spans 15 amino acids. Trimming took 4 bases from V and 6 from J; bases not matched to a gene: 10. Germline CDR1 is SGDLS and CDR2 is YYNGEE. CDR3 sequence: CASSLRVGGINEQFF. The CDR3 region has the DNA TGTGCCAGCAGCCTCCGGGTGGGGGGGATCAATGAGCAGTTCTTC.

This clonotype was found a few times. This sequence joins TRBV11-2 and TRBJ2-5; 11 nucleotides match TRBD1. Losses at the gene ends were 6 bases for V and 2 bases for J; bases not matched to a gene: 5. There are 15 residues in the CDR3. Germline CDR1 and CDR2: SGHAT and FQNNGV. The CDR3 DNA reads TGTGCCAGCAGTTGGACAGGGGGCTGGCAAGAGACCCAGTACTTC. Its translation is CASSWTGGWQETQYF. The full variable domain, rest sourced from reference TRBV11-2 and TRBJ2-5, is EAGVAQSPRYKIIEKRQSVAFWCNPISGHATLYWYQQILGQGPKLLIQFQNNGVVDDSQLPKDRFSAERLKGVDSTLKIQPAKLEDSAVYLCASSWTGGWQETQYFGPGTRLLVL.

This clonotype was seen repeatedly, ten times or more. CDR3 nucleotide sequence: TGTGCCAGCAGCGTAGCTCGGGACAGGGGGCAGGCAGACGGGGAGCTGTTTTTT. This translates into CASSVARDRGQADGELFF. The genes are TRBV9 and TRBJ2-2; 12 positions agree with TRBD1. This CDR3 region has 18 residues. V lost 0 bases to trimming and J lost 7 bases; unmatched junction nucleotides: 10. The germline V gene has CDR1 SGDLS and CDR2 YYNGEE.